This T cell receptor beta chain came from a study of long-term antiretroviral therapy in people with HIV. Study conclusions and caveats: Diversity remained lower than transplant donor controls, even though it increased after ART. Repertoires with HIV possessed tighter CDR3 length spans than those of controls.

At the survey level, the v3.0 immunoSEQ assay was run. This table comes from immunoSEQ multiplex PCR, and its TCRdb copy is limited to in-frame clones, with some not included. Of about 25,000 clones in the sample, about 86% were seen once. Per the germline V gene, CDR1 is SGDLS and CDR2 is YYNGEE. With 4 bases removed from V and 1 base from J, the gap between germline ends came to 18 bases. This CDR3 is 17 amino acids long. Post-ART PBMC samples numbered at least two per donor, and pre-ART ones at least one. The cryopreserved samples used held 1-10 million PBMC prior to extraction of DNA. This clone was seen only a few times. Its specificity is not known.

The sequences come from unsorted PBMCs, collected 1.2 years after starting antiretroviral therapy. The genes are TRBV9 and TRBJ1-3; perhaps TRBD1 as D (6 bases). The TCR comes from a man in his forties or fifties with HIV. The CDR3 DNA sequence: TGTGCCAGCAGCCCACACTCTAGGGGGGATTCTGGAAACACCATATATTTT. Residues: CASSPHSRGDSGNTIYF. Together with reference TRBV9 and TRBJ1-3, the CDR3 gives the full variable domain: DSGVTQTPKHLITATGQRVTLRCSPRSGDLSVYWYQQSLDQGLQFLIQYYNGEERAKGNILERFSAQQFPDLHSELNLSSLELGDSALYFCASSPHSRGDSGNTIYFGEGSWLTVV.